This is a list of T cell receptor beta chains from one sample in a study of blood T cell repertoires in COVID-19. The repertoire was sequenced with immunoSEQ multiplex PCR; TCRdb's copy has only in-frame clones and lacks some. The data contain more than 300,000 clones, around 87% of them seen just once; the ten biggest clones take up 10%. The sequenced material came from peripheral blood. All receptors come from a woman aged 25 to 39 with COVID-19, enrolled during active disease. Both conserved end residues are part of each CDR3. A D gene is named only where the DNA matches it firmly. The size field is filled for only some rows; it gives once, few, many or a size class.

size: NA
J: TRBJ2-7
D: NA
V: TRBV3-1/TRBV3-2
DNA: TGTGCCAGCAGCCAAGATCGCGTGACAGGCTACGAGCAGTACTTC
CDR3: CASSQDRVTGYEQYF

size: NA
J: TRBJ2-1
D: TRBD2
V: TRBV5-4
DNA: TGTGCCAGCAGCTTCACAAGCGGGAGTTTCCCTATACGGAATGAGCAGTTCTTC
CDR3: CASSFTSGSFPIRNEQFF

size: NA
J: TRBJ2-7
D: NA
V: TRBV5-4
DNA: TGTGCCAGCAGCTACCCCTCAGGGGAGCAGTACTTC
CDR3: CASSYPSGEQYF

size: NA
J: TRBJ2-2
D: NA
V: TRBV5-4
DNA: TGTGCCAGCAGCACGACAGGTCAGACGAACACCGGGGAGCTGTTTTTT
CDR3: CASSTTGQTNTGELFF

size: NA
J: TRBJ2-1
D: TRBD2
V: TRBV9
DNA: TGTGCCAGCAGCGTAGCGGGAGGGCCATTTGACGAGCAGTTCTTC
CDR3: CASSVAGGPFDEQFF

size: NA
J: TRBJ1-1
D: NA
V: TRBV2
DNA: TGTGCCAGCAGTGAAGCCGGTCAAGCTTTCTTT
CDR3: CASSEAGQAFF

size: NA
J: TRBJ2-3
D: TRBD2
V: TRBV11-2
DNA: TGTGCCAGCAGCTTATCTAGCGGAGCAGCCACAGATACGCAGTATTTT
CDR3: CASSLSSGAATDTQYF

size: NA
J: TRBJ2-7
D: TRBD1
V: TRBV10-3
DNA: TGTGCCATCATGGGACAGGGGGCTTACGAGCAGTACTTC
CDR3: CAIMGQGAYEQYF

size: NA
J: TRBJ2-7
D: NA
V: TRBV25-1
DNA: TGTGCCAGCAGTGAATCTATGACAGGAGCCTACGAGCAGTACTTC
CDR3: CASSESMTGAYEQYF

size: NA
J: TRBJ1-3
D: NA
V: TRBV14
DNA: TGTGCCAGCAGCCAGCGATACACCATATATTTT
CDR3: CASSQRYTIYF

size: NA
J: TRBJ2-6
D: NA
V: TRBV18
DNA: TGTGCCAGCTCATCCGGGTCCTCTGGGGCCAACGTCCTGACTTTC
CDR3: CASSSGSSGANVLTF

size: few
J: TRBJ1-3
D: NA
V: TRBV5-4
DNA: TGTGCCAGCAGCTTTCCGGGCTCTGGAAACACCATATATTTT
CDR3: CASSFPGSGNTIYF

size: NA
J: TRBJ1-1
D: TRBD1
V: TRBV7-2
DNA: TGTGCCAGCAGCTCCCCGGGACAGGGAACTGAAGCTTTCTTT
CDR3: CASSSPGQGTEAFF

size: NA
J: TRBJ2-2
D: TRBD2
V: TRBV10-1
DNA: TGCGCCAGCAGTGAGGGACTAGCGGGAGTACCCGACAAAAAGCGGTACACCGGGGAGCTGTTTTTT
CDR3: CASSEGLAGVPDKKRYTGELFF

size: NA
J: TRBJ2-7
D: TRBD1
V: TRBV6-5
DNA: TGTGCCAGCAGAAAGGGACAGGGTTGGACCTACGAGCAGTACTTC
CDR3: CASRKGQGWTYEQYF

size: NA
J: TRBJ2-1
D: TRBD2
V: TRBV12-3/TRBV12-4
DNA: TGTGCCAGCGGCCAGACTAGCGACAATGAGCAGTTCTTC
CDR3: CASGQTSDNEQFF

size: NA
J: TRBJ2-7
D: TRBD1
V: TRBV7-2
DNA: TGTGCCAGCAGTCTCATCTCCGGGACAGGGCTCTACGAGCAGTACTTC
CDR3: CASSLISGTGLYEQYF

size: NA
J: TRBJ1-4
D: TRBD1
V: TRBV4-2
DNA: TGTGCCAGCAGCCGACAGGGGCTATTAACGGAAAAACTGTTTTTT
CDR3: CASSRQGLLTEKLFF

size: NA
J: TRBJ2-1
D: NA
V: TRBV5-1
DNA: TGCGCCAGCAGCCTGGAGGGACAGGGACTAGACAATGAGCAGTTCTTC
CDR3: CASSLEGQGLDNEQFF

size: NA
J: TRBJ1-5
D: TRBD1
V: TRBV29-1
DNA: TGCAGCGTCACACTTGGGACAGCAGGCAATCAGCCCCAGCATTTT
CDR3: CSVTLGTAGNQPQHF

size: NA
J: TRBJ2-2
D: NA
V: TRBV7-7
DNA: TGTGCTAGCAGCGACCTGGGGGGTGACACCGGGGAGCTGTTTTTT
CDR3: CASSDLGGDTGELFF

size: once
J: TRBJ2-3
D: NA
V: TRBV7-3
DNA: TGTGCCAGCAGCCTGTACACAGATACGCAGTATTTT
CDR3: CASSLYTDTQYF

size: once
J: TRBJ1-3
D: TRBD1
V: TRBV19
DNA: TGTGCCAGTAGTATCTTACTTCCGGGACAGGGCACTGGAAACACCATATATTTT
CDR3: CASSILLPGQGTGNTIYF

size: NA
J: TRBJ1-3
D: NA
V: TRBV5-1
DNA: TGCGCCAGCAGCTTGGCCCCTAGGACTCAGGGAAACACCATATATTTT
CDR3: CASSLAPRTQGNTIYF

size: NA
J: TRBJ2-1
D: TRBD2
V: TRBV28
DNA: TGTGCCAGCAGTTTACGGGGAGGGCTAGCGGGAGGGCCCATCTCCAATGAGCAGTTCTTC
CDR3: CASSLRGGLAGGPISNEQFF

size: NA
J: TRBJ2-7
D: NA
V: TRBV6-2/TRBV6-3
DNA: TGTGCCAGCAGTTACCCCGGGGGCGAGCAGTACTTC
CDR3: CASSYPGGEQYF

size: NA
J: TRBJ2-1
D: TRBD2
V: TRBV19
DNA: TGTGCCAGTGATCAAGCTAGCGGGAGGACCCAATCCTACAATGAGCAGTTCTTC
CDR3: CASDQASGRTQSYNEQFF

size: NA
J: TRBJ2-7
D: TRBD1
V: TRBV29-1
DNA: TGCAGCGCTGCCACAGGGGTGCGGGACGAGCAGTACTTC
CDR3: CSAATGVRDEQYF

size: NA
J: TRBJ2-1
D: NA
V: TRBV5-1
DNA: TGCGCCAGCAGCTCAGGGGATGAGCAGTTCTTC
CDR3: CASSSGDEQFF

size: once
J: TRBJ1-2
D: NA
V: TRBV11-2
DNA: TGTGCCAGCAGCTTGTCGGTGGGGGGGGCTCAGGGCTACACCTTC
CDR3: CASSLSVGGAQGYTF

size: NA
J: TRBJ2-2
D: NA
V: TRBV27
DNA: TGTGCCAGCAGTCCGACAGGAGCAGCCACGATAACCGGGGAGCTGTTTTTT
CDR3: CASSPTGAATITGELFF

size: few
J: TRBJ2-2
D: NA
V: TRBV7-9
DNA: TGTGCCAGCAGGTTAACAGGGTTCCCTCAAACCGGGGAGCTGTTTTTT
CDR3: CASRLTGFPQTGELFF

size: NA
J: TRBJ2-3
D: TRBD2
V: TRBV7-8
DNA: TGTGCCAGCAGCTCGCCGGGACTAGGGCTCGATACGCAGTATTTT
CDR3: CASSSPGLGLDTQYF

size: NA
J: TRBJ2-1
D: TRBD2
V: TRBV4-1
DNA: TGCGCCAGCAGCCAGGTTCTAGCGGGATACGATGAGCAGTTCTTC
CDR3: CASSQVLAGYDEQFF

size: NA
J: TRBJ2-5
D: NA
V: TRBV5-6
DNA: TGTGCCAGCAGCTTAGGGGTGACCCAGTACTTC
CDR3: CASSLGVTQYF

size: NA
J: TRBJ2-2
D: TRBD2
V: TRBV5-1
DNA: TGCGCCAGCAGCTTCGGGCTGAGCGGGAACGGGGAGCTGTTTTTT
CDR3: CASSFGLSGNGELFF

size: NA
J: TRBJ2-1
D: NA
V: TRBV9
DNA: TGTGCCAGCAGCGTAGATGGTACGGGATTGGCCTACAATGAGCAGTTCTTC
CDR3: CASSVDGTGLAYNEQFF

size: NA
J: TRBJ2-1
D: NA
V: TRBV4-3
DNA: TGCGCCAGCAGCCATTCAGGGAACCCCCCCTACAATGAGCAGTTCTTC
CDR3: CASSHSGNPPYNEQFF

size: NA
J: TRBJ2-7
D: NA
V: TRBV29-1
DNA: TGCAGCGTTGTCGTTCGGGTCTCCTACGAGCAGTACTTC
CDR3: CSVVVRVSYEQYF

size: NA
J: TRBJ2-5
D: NA
V: TRBV11-2
DNA: TGTGCCAGCAGCCAGCAGGGAAAAAGAGAGACCCAGTACTTC
CDR3: CASSQQGKRETQYF